Following are 3 T cell receptor beta chains from one sample sequenced in a study of cytomegalovirus exposure and HLA in healthy donors. The PCR contained 60 Vbeta and 13 Jbeta primers. Assay: immunoSEQ multiplex PCR; the TCRdb copy retains only in-frame clones and omits some. The table lists roughly 120,000 clones. Sample: PBMCs. Receptors originate from a man younger than 30 in good health and CMV-seronegative.

V is TRBV30 and J is TRBJ1-4; D is uncertain. The germline V and J ends were trimmed by 2 bases and 5 bases, with 12 bases remaining between them. This CDR3 comprises 14 residues. The germline gives CDR1 GTSNPN, CDR2 SVGIG (reference sequence). DNA of the CDR3: TGTGCCTGGAGTCACACAGTAGAAAATGAAAAACTGTTTTTT. This encodes CAWSHTVENEKLFF.

The gene calls are TRBV6-1 and TRBJ1-4; 10 bases line up with TRBD1. The length of the CDR3 is 15 residues. The germline V gene encodes CDR1 MNHNS and CDR2 SASEGT. With V trimmed by 3 bases and J by 8 bases, 6 bases remained unmatched. The DNA for the CDR3 is TGTGCCAGCAGTGACGGGGACAGGGGAAAAGAAAAACTGTTTTTT. The encoded protein is CASSDGDRGKEKLFF.

The V gene is TRBV7-9, the J gene TRBJ1-2; D might be TRBD1 (5 bases). The germline gives CDR1 SEHNR, CDR2 FQNEAQ (reference sequence). Trimming removed 1 base at V and 13 bases at J, with 19 bases between. The CDR3 runs to 14 residues. The CDR3 loop reads CASSLGSQGGSSTF. The CDR3 DNA reads TGTGCCAGCAGCTTAGGGAGCCAGGGAGGTTCTTCCACCTTC.